This T cell receptor (beta chain) was captured in a study of blood T cell repertoires in COVID-19. Study context: The study drew acute and convalescent COVID-19 samples from the United States, Italy and Spain. Sample material is recorded as cDNA or gDNA derived from T cells, B-cell-depleted T cells, or PBMCs.

Clones were read by immunoSEQ multiplex PCR, and TCRdb kept only the in-frame ones, dropping some. The sample yields roughly 220,000 clones, approximately 81% seen once. The CDR3 contains 14 residues. CDR1 and CDR2 (germline): SGHRS, YFSETQ. The germline V and J ends were trimmed by 0 bases and 0 bases, with 6 bases remaining between them. The J gene is TRBJ1-2, the V gene TRBV5-1, with D unresolved. The TCR sequence derives from a man in his fifties or sixties who had recovered from COVID-19. The sample consisted of peripheral blood. The CDR3 here is CASSLEEANYGYTF. CDR3 nucleotides: TGCGCCAGCAGCTTGGAAGAGGCTAACTATGGCTACACCTTC.